The 2 T cell receptor beta chains reported below all come from one sample, sequenced in a study of OX40 agonist ivuxolimab in advanced cancers. Here immunoSEQ multiplex PCR was the method, and the copy in TCRdb shows in-frame clones only, minus some. This table has more than 100,000 clones, approximately 92% appearing once. Sequenced material: CD4+ or CD8+ T cells sorted from blood, taken in a trial of the OX40 agonist ivuxolimab. These receptor sequences come from an adult with an advanced solid tumor such as melanoma, head and neck, liver or kidney cancer.

The V and J genes are TRBV7-2 and TRBJ2-3; D ambiguous. V gave up 5 bases and J gave up 4 bases, with 10 bases separating them. The CDR3 sequence is 13 residues long. The germline V gene encodes CDR1 SGHTA and CDR2 FQGNSA. This CDR3 reads CASSPSMADTQYF. In DNA form, the CDR3 reads TGTGCCAGCAGCCCCTCTATGGCAGATACGCAGTATTTT.

The J gene is TRBJ2-2, the V gene TRBV18; perhaps D is TRBD1 or TRBD2 (5 bases each). Trimming removed 3 bases from V and 5 bases from J, with 16 bases in between. The CDR3 sequence is 16 residues long. CDR1 and CDR2 from the germline V gene are KGHSH and LQKENI. Here the CDR3 reads CASSPGAKGRTGELFF. CDR3 nucleotides: TGTGCCAGCTCACCGGGTGCTAAGGGGAGAACCGGGGAGCTGTTTTTT. Using reference TRBV18 and TRBJ2-2 for the parts outside the CDR3, the full variable domain is NAGVMQNPRHLVRRRGQEARLRCSPMKGHSHVYWYRQLPEEGLKFMVYLQKENIIDESGMPKERFSAEFPKEGPSILRIQQVVRGDSAAYFCASSPGAKGRTGELFFGEGSRLTVL.